The clone carrying this T cell receptor (beta chain) was detected only once. Its antigen is currently unknown. This sample was included in a study of T cells in Graves' hyperthyroidism and ophthalmopathy. About the study: It was at initial diagnosis, before any treatment, that peripheral blood was collected.

The TCR beta CDR3 regions underwent amplification using RNA transcripts as the source. TCR CDR3 underwent first-round RT-PCR with the HTBI primer set. TCRdb recomputed calls from the multiplex PCR reads with MiXCR, one row per CDR3 protein. The sample holds roughly 840,000 distinct CDR3 sequences; roughly 40% are singletons and the top ten take 7.5% to 9.5%. Those patients with uncontrolled infection, other autoimmune disease, pregnancy or lactation were excluded. Clinical symptoms, serum thyroxine and TRAb, thyroid ultrasound and orbital computed tomography together formed the diagnostic basis. Study-wide findings and caveats: Blood also held most thyroid clonotypes expanded beyond 0.001.

CDR1 and CDR2 from the germline V gene are SGHRS and YFSETQ. This CDR3 contains 12 residues. This chain joins TRBV5-1 and TRBJ2-7, with D perhaps being TRBD1 or TRBD2 (5 bases each). The receptor was isolated from a man in his late teens or twenties with Graves' hyperthyroidism. The sequencing input was blood. The CDR3 here is CSTGTLLGEQYF. The CDR3 DNA sequence: TGCAGCACCGGGACCCTCCTAGGCGAGCAGTACTTC.